This entry lists 2 T cell receptor beta chains sequenced from one sample in a study of T cell responses to AZD1222 COVID-19 vaccine. Some clones are missing from TCRdb's copy, which holds only in-frame ones; the method was immunoSEQ multiplex PCR. The sample shows 95,000 to 150,000 clones, approximately 92% of them seen only once. Sequencing was performed on peripheral blood, taken 28 days after the second AZD1222 dose. Every receptor here comes from an adult who received the AZD1222 COVID-19 vaccine.

The chain couples TRBV7-9 to TRBJ2-7; D is uncertain. Germline lookup yields CDR1 SEHNR and CDR2 FQNEAQ (reference sequence). There are 13 residues in the CDR3. V shed 3 bases and J shed 2 bases, with 8 bases lying between them. The CDR3: CASSLDGTYEQYF. CDR3 DNA: TGTGCCAGCAGCTTGGACGGAACCTACGAGCAGTACTTC.

V and J are TRBV6-6 and TRBJ1-4, with TRBD1 as a possible D gene (6 bases). Trimming removed 5 bases at V and 4 bases at J, with 11 bases between. This CDR3 spans 14 amino acids. Germline values: CDR1 MNHNY, CDR2 SVGAGI (reference sequence). The CDR3 DNA is TGTGCCAGCAGTGAGGCAGGGGATAATGAAAAACTGTTTTTT. It is translated as CASSEAGDNEKLFF.